The next 24 T cell receptor beta chains were all read from a single sample in a study of blood T cell repertoires in COVID-19. Using immunoSEQ multiplex PCR, the repertoire was profiled, and TCRdb retains in-frame clones only, with some absent. This sample carries tens of thousands of clones, approximately 87% of them seen once, and the ten largest clones take more than 9.5%. Sample: peripheral blood. Every receptor here comes from a human donor in a cohort sampled during active COVID-19.

The chain recombines TRBV10-3 with TRBJ2-5; a weak D match, TRBD2 (6 bases). V was trimmed by 2 bases and J by 2 bases, leaving 9 bases between them. Germline V gene data show CDR1 as ENHRY and CDR2 as SYGVKD. The CDR3 runs 14 residues. DNA for the CDR3: TGTGCCATCAGTGAGGCACTAGCTCAAGAGACCCAGTACTTC. This translates into CAISEALAQETQYF.

This clone appeared once. The chain recombines TRBV15 with TRBJ2-1; TRBD2 agrees at 15 bases. This CDR3 has 18 residues. Germline CDR1 LNHNV, CDR2 YYDKDF (reference sequence). Germline trimming cut 1 base from V and 4 bases from J; bases unmatched to any gene: 5. In DNA, the CDR3 is TGTGCCACCAGCAGAGGGAAGGGACTAGCGGGGGGTTACAATGAGCAGTTCTTC. This translates into CATSRGKGLAGGYNEQFF. The whole variable domain, filled in from reference TRBV15 and TRBJ2-1, reads DAMVIQNPRYQVTQFGKPVTLSCSQTLNHNVMYWYQQKSSQAPKLLFHYYDKDFNNEADTPDNFQSRRPNTSFCFLDIRSPGLGDTAMYLCATSRGKGLAGGYNEQFFGPGTRLTVL.

This rearrangement joins TRBV9 to TRBJ1-2; D uncertain. Germline-derived CDR1 and CDR2 are SGDLS and YYNGEE. This CDR3 spans 14 amino acids. V was clipped by 0 bases and J by 0 bases, with 6 bases between them. The CDR3, as DNA: TGTGCCAGCAGCGTAGGAGTAACTAACTATGGCTACACCTTC. Protein product: CASSVGVTNYGYTF.

This chain uses TRBV7-2 with TRBJ1-2; TRBD1 agrees at 8 bases. V lost 5 bases, J lost 8 bases, and 10 bases stayed unmatched. Germline assignment: CDR1 SGHTA and CDR2 FQGNSA. This CDR3 contains 14 residues. The CDR3 here is CASSTGQGTKGYTF. In nucleotides, the CDR3 is TGTGCCAGCAGCACTGGACAGGGTACAAAAGGCTACACCTTC.

V gene TRBV5-6 combines with J gene TRBJ1-4, with 9 positions matching TRBD1. Germline assignment: CDR1 SGHDT and CDR2 YYEEEE. V dropped 4 bases and J dropped 4; count of bases not matched to a gene: 5. This CDR3 is built from 15 residues. CDR3 loop: CASSAWTGVNEKLFF. The DNA for the CDR3 is TGTGCCAGCAGCGCGTGGACAGGGGTTAATGAAAAACTGTTTTTT.

This clone was counted once. The chain recombines TRBV5-6 with TRBJ2-1; 8 positions match TRBD2. In germline, CDR1 is SGHDT, CDR2 YYEEEE. V lost 4 bases and J lost 0; bases outside the gene matches: 9. CDR3 length: 17 amino acids. CDR3 protein: CASSRIAGTHSYNEQFF. CDR3 DNA: TGTGCCAGCAGCAGAATAGCGGGGACCCACTCCTACAATGAGCAGTTCTTC.

This clone was picked up one time. This sequence joins TRBV4-2 and TRBJ2-1; TRBD2 aligns across 9 bases. V shed 5 bases and J 5 bases; nucleotides not matched to a gene: 10. The germline gives CDR1 LGHNA, CDR2 YNFKEQ. This CDR3 spans 16 amino acids. CDR3 coding DNA: TGTGCCAGCAGCACCGGGGCGGGAGGGCCCCACAATGAGCAGTTCTTC. It yields the protein CASSTGAGGPHNEQFF.

The V and J genes are TRBV5-1 and TRBJ2-5, with 9 bases lining up with TRBD2. The length of the CDR3 is 16 residues. Looked up from germline, CDR1 is SGHRS and CDR2 is YFSETQ. V lost 0 bases to trimming and J lost 5 bases; unmatched junction nucleotides: 8. CDR3 region: CASSLVAGGPMETQYF. Written as DNA, the CDR3 is TGCGCCAGCAGCTTGGTTGCGGGAGGGCCGATGGAGACCCAGTACTTC.

This clone has only a few counts. J is TRBJ1-1 and V is TRBV3-1 (or the pseudogene TRBV3-2); tentative D call: TRBD1 (5 bases). With 3 bases removed from V and 2 bases from J, the gap between germline ends came to 7 bases. The germline CDR1 and CDR2 sequences are LGHDT and YNNKEL (reference sequence). CDR3 size: 13 residues. The CDR3 DNA is TGTGCCAGCAGCCAGCAGGGAAACACTGAAGCTTTCTTT. Residues: CASSQQGNTEAFF.

The CDR3 sequence is CASSERRQGITGELFF. CDR3 nucleotides: TGCGCCAGCAGCGAGAGGAGACAGGGGATCACCGGGGAGCTGTTTTTT. The chain carries TRBV10-1 and TRBJ2-2; 8 positions agree with TRBD1. Germline CDR1 WNHNN, CDR2 SYGVQD (reference sequence). Trimming took 6 bases from V and 4 from J; bases not matched to a gene: 10. The CDR3 spans 16 residues.

The chain joins TRBV7-2 to TRBJ2-3; 8 bases are a match to TRBD2. The germline CDR1 and CDR2 sequences are SGHTA and FQGNSA. V shed 4 bases and J 5 bases; nucleotides not matched to a gene: 11. The CDR3 has 16 amino acids. The CDR3 loop reads CASSSEVRGGQDTQYF. In nucleotides, the CDR3 is TGTGCCAGCAGCTCGGAGGTCCGGGGGGGCCAAGATACGCAGTATTTT.

This chain links TRBV7-2 with TRBJ1-5; tentative D call: TRBD1 (5 bases). Germline-derived CDR1 and CDR2 are SGHTA and FQGNSA. The CDR3 extends over 14 amino acids. V lost 4 bases to trimming and J lost 1 base, with 8 bases between them. The CDR3 DNA sequence: TGTGCCAGCAGCTCCAGGGTGAGCAATCAGCCCCAGCATTTT. This encodes CASSSRVSNQPQHF.

The gene calls are TRBV4-2 and TRBJ1-1, with D perhaps matching TRBD1 (5 bases). This CDR3 spans 14 amino acids. The germline V gene encodes CDR1 LGHNA and CDR2 YNFKEQ. V lost 0 bases and J lost 7, with 12 bases in between. CDR3 protein: CASSQDRRDREAFF. In DNA, the CDR3 is TGTGCCAGCAGCCAAGATAGGAGGGACCGTGAAGCTTTCTTT.

The chain uses TRBV9 and TRBJ2-4; TRBD1 aligns across 12 bases. V shed 0 bases, J shed 2 bases, and the junction held 3 bases outside the gene matches. The germline V gene encodes CDR1 SGDLS and CDR2 YYNGEE. There are 17 residues in the CDR3. The CDR3 DNA sequence: TGTGCCAGCAGCGTAGCTAGGGACAGGGGGCCCAAAAACATTCAGTACTTC. Translating it yields CASSVARDRGPKNIQYF.

The table lists this clone with a count of one. V is TRBV28 and J is TRBJ2-7, with D possibly matching TRBD1 (7 bases). In germline, CDR1 is MDHEN, CDR2 SYDVKM. The CDR3 runs to 13 residues. Trimming took 6 bases from V and 1 from J, leaving 10 bases between them. CDR3 residues: CASRQGGSYEQYF. In DNA form, the CDR3 reads TGTGCCAGCAGGCAGGGGGGATCCTACGAGCAGTACTTC. The full variable domain, rest sourced from reference TRBV28 and TRBJ2-7, is DVKVTQSSRYLVKRTGEKVFLECVQDMDHENMFWYRQDPGLGLRLIYFSYDVKMKEKGDIPEGYSVSREKKERFSLILESASTNQTSMYLCASRQGGSYEQYFGPGTRLTVT.

This rearrangement joins TRBV3-1 (or the pseudogene TRBV3-2) to TRBJ2-7; no reliable D call. The ends were cut back, 1 base at V and 2 bases at J, with 6 bases in the middle. Germline CDR1 reads LGHDT; CDR2 reads YNNKEL (reference sequence). The CDR3 is made up of 13 amino acids. CDR3 bases: TGTGCCAGCAGCCAAGCCCAAACCTACGAGCAGTACTTC. It encodes CASSQAQTYEQYF.

The chain carries TRBV7-3 and TRBJ1-1; the D is unclear. The CDR3 covers 13 residues. Per germline, CDR1 SGHTA and CDR2 FQGTGA. The V end was cut by 4 bases, the J end by 0 bases, with 6 bases between. In DNA form, the CDR3 reads TGTGCCAGCAGCTCCCAGGTGAACACTGAAGCTTTCTTT. Translating gives CASSSQVNTEAFF.

The V gene is TRBV5-1, the J gene TRBJ1-1, with 7 positions matching TRBD1. This CDR3 has 13 amino acids. After removal of 5 bases from V and 1 base from J, the junction contained 2 bases not matched to a gene. Germline V gene sequence: CDR1 SGHRS, CDR2 YFSETQ. The CDR3 DNA follows: TGCGCCAGCAGTCGGACAGGGAACACTGAAGCTTTCTTT. This sequence encodes CASSRTGNTEAFF.

This chain connects TRBV3-1 (or the pseudogene TRBV3-2) to TRBJ1-6; 9 nucleotides match TRBD1. The CDR3 extends over 14 amino acids. CDR1 and CDR2 from the germline V gene are LGHDT and YNNKEL (reference sequence). With 7 bases clipped from V and 6 bases from J, the junction kept 4 bases outside the gene matches. CDR3 loop: CASTRDRANSPLHF. CDR3 coding DNA: TGTGCCAGCACCCGGGACAGGGCTAATTCACCCCTCCACTTT.

The CDR3 loop is CASSVATWDISNEQFF. DNA for the CDR3: TGTGCCAGCAGCGTAGCTACGTGGGACATTTCCAATGAGCAGTTCTTC. The chain uses TRBV9 and TRBJ2-1; a possible D gene is TRBD1 (6 bases). V was clipped by 0 bases and J by 6 bases, with 16 bases between them. The germline V gene encodes CDR1 SGDLS and CDR2 YYNGEE. The CDR3 runs to 16 residues.

The chain has TRBV3-1 (or the pseudogene TRBV3-2) and TRBJ2-7, with a weak D call TRBD2 (5 bases). This CDR3 is 14 amino acids long. The germline V and J ends were trimmed by 7 bases and 2 bases, with 15 bases remaining between them. Germline CDR1 LGHDT, CDR2 YNNKEL (reference sequence). The CDR3 region is CASTTGMGTYEQYF. DNA for the CDR3: TGTGCCAGCACCACGGGAATGGGCACCTACGAGCAGTACTTC.

This chain uses TRBV27 with TRBJ2-6, with 8 bases aligning to TRBD1. Germline V CDR1 and CDR2: MNHEY, SMNVEV (reference sequence). The CDR3 extends over 17 amino acids. The ends lost 4 bases at V and 0 bases at J; junction bases unmatched: 5. The CDR3 DNA sequence: TGTGCCAGCAGTTCCGGGACAGGTGCCTCTGGGGCCAACGTCCTGACTTTC. Its protein is CASSSGTGASGANVLTF.

This chain joins TRBV5-1 and TRBJ2-7; tentatively, D is TRBD2 (6 bases). V was cut by 2 bases and J by 2 bases, with 17 bases left in between. The CDR3 is made up of 16 amino acids. Germline CDR1 is SGHRS and CDR2 is YFSETQ. The CDR3 protein is CASSFFGGREPYEQYF. The DNA for the CDR3 is TGCGCCAGCAGCTTCTTCGGTGGGCGGGAACCCTACGAGCAGTACTTC.

The chain links TRBV19 to TRBJ1-2, with TRBD1 matching 10 bases. Germline values: CDR1 LNHDA, CDR2 SQIVND (reference sequence). This CDR3 spans 17 amino acids. Trimming cost V 8 bases and J 3 bases; bases outside gene matches: 15. CDR3 bases: TGTGCCAGTGGTCCGTTTGGGGGGACAGGGGAGTACTATGGCTACACCTTC. Translating it yields CASGPFGGTGEYYGYTF.